Sequencing of this TCR beta chain was carried out in a study of cytomegalovirus exposure and HLA in healthy donors. Notes on the study in general: Rarity marked most TCR sequences, yet some public TCRs occurred in many donors.

To note about this clone: Its cognate antigen is unknown.

60 Vbeta and 13 Jbeta primers were used in PCR. Per the study methods: In a later analysis, the count reached 75 million to 90 million unique TCR beta chains, with roughly 11 million shared. Sequencing was performed with immunoSEQ multiplex PCR; in TCRdb, only in-frame clones are kept and a portion is missing. V, J and clone size derive from that table, while D and trimming were established from the DNA sequence. The data contain 100,000 or so clones, roughly 77% of them singletons. The CMV serostatus of this donor went unrecorded. This TCR was sampled from a human donor in good health. Sequenced: PBMCs.

The CDR3 sequence is CASSLGGGNEKLFF. CDR3 DNA: TGTGCCAGCAGTTTAGGGGGAGGCAATGAAAAACTGTTTTTT. The chain has TRBV28 and TRBJ1-4; D might be TRBD1 (5 bases). V lost 2 bases to trimming and J lost 5 bases, with 9 bases between them. The CDR3 is made up of 14 amino acids. From germline, CDR1 is MDHEN and CDR2 SYDVKM.